Presented here are 9 T cell receptor beta chains from one specimen sequenced in a study of T-cell memory formation after mild COVID-19. TCRdb redid the calling of the 5' RACE reads with MiXCR, one entry per CDR3 protein. The sample records about 140,000 distinct CDR3 sequences, less than 25% being singletons. Sequencing was carried out using PBMCs or a T cell subset sorted from them (not recorded which). The receptors were gathered from an adult woman who had mild COVID-19 (a few samples of this study predate the infection). Cell type and time point are not known.

About this clonotype: One end of the junction fails to match germline, which may point to a read error. This sequence joins TRBV7-9 and TRBJ2-1; no clear D. In germline, CDR1 is SEHNR, CDR2 FQNEAQ (reference sequence). The CDR3 is 15 amino acids. The CDR3 coding sequence is TGTGCCAGCAGCTTAGTACTTAATTCTTACACTGAGCAGTTCTTC. The encoded protein is CASSLVLNSYTEQFF. The whole variable domain, remainder taken from reference TRBV7-9 and TRBJ2-1, is DTGVSQNPRHKITKRGQNVTFRCDPISEHNRLYWYRQTLGQGPEFLTYFQNEAQLEKSRLLSDRFSAERPKGSFSTLEIQRTEQGDSAMYLCASSLVLNSYTEQFFGPGTRLTVL.

The V and J genes are TRBV4-1 and TRBJ2-3, with 7 positions matching TRBD2. This CDR3 is 15 amino acids long. Trimming cost V 1 base and J 4 bases; bases outside gene matches: 5. CDR1 is MGHRA and CDR2 is YSYEKL in the germline V gene. The CDR3 bases are TGCGCCAGCAGCCAAGGGACTAGGGGCGCAGATACGCAGTATTTT. It yields the protein CASSQGTRGADTQYF.

This clonotype has more than one count but fewer than ten. The V gene is TRBV7-9, the J gene TRBJ2-3, with a possible D match to TRBD2 (6 bases). From germline, CDR1 is SEHNR and CDR2 FQNEAQ (reference sequence). Deletions cut 4 bases from V and 1 base from J, with 9 bases between. The CDR3 totals 14 residues. In DNA, the CDR3 is TGTGCCAGCAGCTCGGGGGACCGCACAGATACGCAGTATTTT. This sequence encodes CASSSGDRTDTQYF.

In this sample, this clonotype turned up a few times. The genes are TRBV7-6 and TRBJ2-1, with D perhaps matching TRBD1 (6 bases). V lost 3 bases and J 2 bases, leaving 14 bases between the germline ends. In germline, CDR1 is SGHVS, CDR2 FNYEAQ. The CDR3 contains 16 residues. CDR3 sequence (DNA): TGTGCCAGCAGCTTTCTCGGTGGGACAACCTACAATGAGCAGTTCTTC. This sequence encodes CASSFLGGTTYNEQFF.

There are a few counts of this clonotype. This chain links TRBV20-1 with TRBJ2-7, with D unresolved. The CDR3 is 13 amino acids. V was cut by 6 bases and J by 1 base, with 13 bases left in between. Germline V lookup: CDR1 DFQATT, CDR2 SNEGSKA (reference sequence). The CDR3 bases are TGCAGTGCCCCGCCCGTTAGTTCCTACGAGCAGTACTTC. Its protein product is CSAPPVSSYEQYF.

This chain links TRBV7-6 with TRBJ2-1; tentatively, D is TRBD2 (6 bases). This CDR3 contains 15 residues. The germline V gene encodes CDR1 SGHVS and CDR2 FNYEAQ. V lost 1 base and J lost 5, with 12 bases in between. The CDR3 protein is CASSLVGGANNEQFF. Here the CDR3 DNA reads TGTGCCAGCAGCTTAGTCGGCGGGGCTAACAATGAGCAGTTCTTC. Full variable domain (outside the CDR3, taken from reference TRBV7-6 and TRBJ2-1): GAGVSQSPRYKVTKRGQDVALRCDPISGHVSLYWYRQALGQGPEFLTYFNYEAQQDKSGLPNDRFSAERPEGSISTLTIQRTEQRDSAMYRCASSLVGGANNEQFFGPGTRLTVL.

This clonotype was found a few times. The rearrangement uses TRBV24-1 and TRBJ1-2; tentative D call: TRBD1 (5 bases). The CDR3 runs 12 residues. Germline CDR1 is KGHDR and CDR2 is SFDVKD. V dropped 6 bases and J dropped 7 bases, with 11 bases sitting between them. In DNA form, the CDR3 reads TGTGCCACCAGTCGCCAGGGTTTTGGCTACACCTTC. Protein product: CATSRQGFGYTF.

This clonotype was counted a few times. The genes are TRBV9 and TRBJ2-2, with 8 bases matching TRBD2. The J segment lost 0 bases and the V segment lost 4 bases, leaving 5 bases of the junction unmatched. Germline V gene sequence: CDR1 SGDLS, CDR2 YYNGEE. This CDR3 spans 16 amino acids. CDR3 DNA: TGTGCCAGCAGCCAGAAAGCGGGAGCGAACACCGGGGAGCTGTTTTTT. Its protein product is CASSQKAGANTGELFF.

The chain combines TRBV6-5 with TRBJ2-2; 9 bases line up with TRBD1. There are 17 residues in the CDR3. V trimming: 3 bases; J trimming: 3 bases; junction bases outside the gene matches: 8. Germline-derived CDR1 and CDR2 are MNHEY and SVGAGI. CDR3 amino acids: CASSYRFRQGDTGELFF. CDR3 bases: TGTGCCAGCAGTTATCGATTTAGACAGGGGGACACCGGGGAGCTGTTTTTT.